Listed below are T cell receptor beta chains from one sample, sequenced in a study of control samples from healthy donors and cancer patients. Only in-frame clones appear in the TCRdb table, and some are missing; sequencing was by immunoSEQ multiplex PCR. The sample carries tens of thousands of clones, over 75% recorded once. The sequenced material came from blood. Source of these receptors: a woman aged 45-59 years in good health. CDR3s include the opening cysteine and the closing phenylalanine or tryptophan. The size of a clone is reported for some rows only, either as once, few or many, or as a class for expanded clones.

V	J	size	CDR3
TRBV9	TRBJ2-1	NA	CASSVEGVSYNEQFF
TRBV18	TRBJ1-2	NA	CASSPPRGIDYGYTF
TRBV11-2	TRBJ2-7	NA	CASSLVLESYEQYF
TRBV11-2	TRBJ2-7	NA	CASSRDSSYEQYF
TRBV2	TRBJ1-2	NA	CASIPDRGHYGYTF
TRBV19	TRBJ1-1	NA	CASSAGVGTEAFF
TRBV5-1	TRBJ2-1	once	CASSLGLAGLSSYNEQFF
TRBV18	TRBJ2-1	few	CASSPPGADEQFF
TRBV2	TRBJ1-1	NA	CASSEDRGYAEAFF
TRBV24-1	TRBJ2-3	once	CATSGGRVDTQYF
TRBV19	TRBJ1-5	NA	CASSVTAHSNQPQHF
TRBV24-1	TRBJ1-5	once	CATSDKTADQPQHF
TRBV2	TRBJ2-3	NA	CASSGALGPGGGDTQYF
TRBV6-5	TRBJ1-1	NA	CASRMGRTEAFF
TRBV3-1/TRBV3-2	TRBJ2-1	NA	CASSQAQTSLRNEQFF
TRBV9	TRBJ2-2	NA	CASSAKTGELFF
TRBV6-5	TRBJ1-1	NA	CASTKGYTEAFF
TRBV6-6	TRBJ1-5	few	CASSYSTGSQPQHF
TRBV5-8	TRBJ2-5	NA	CASSSRETQYF
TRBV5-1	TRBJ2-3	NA	CASRQRLQEDTQYF
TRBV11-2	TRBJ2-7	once	CASSLGGRSSYEQYF
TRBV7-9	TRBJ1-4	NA	CASSLTPGRTNEKLFF
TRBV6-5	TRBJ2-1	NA	CASQKYNEQFF
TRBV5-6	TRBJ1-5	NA	CASSDRDKSNQPQHF
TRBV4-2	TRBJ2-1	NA	CASRRGLAGGNEQFF
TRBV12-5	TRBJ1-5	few	CASGLAQGAQQPQHF
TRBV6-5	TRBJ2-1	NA	CASSPAGGNEQFF
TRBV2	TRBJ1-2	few	CASSERGRGGGYTF
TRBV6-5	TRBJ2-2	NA	CASSRQADGELFF
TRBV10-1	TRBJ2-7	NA	CASTPEGGVNEQYF
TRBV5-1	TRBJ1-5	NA	CASSLTGDQPQHF